The present T cell receptor (beta chain) was sequenced within a study of T cells after yellow fever vaccination. Overall study: When fractions had low cell numbers, they were prepared with SMART-Seq v4 Ultra Low Input. Points from the study as a whole: CD4 and CD8 compartments shared a small share of clonotypes. Post-booster reappearance was seen for most primary-vaccination clones (roughly 96% CD4, 88% CD8).

This CDR3 contains 12 residues. Germline V gene data show CDR1 as SGHKS and CDR2 as YYEKEE (reference sequence). V gave up 3 bases and J gave up 10 bases, with 11 bases separating them. A process of 5'RACE template switching, which added a universal primer site and UMIs, was used to make TCR cDNA. MiXCR, applied by TCRdb to the 5' RACE reads, yields one record per CDR3 protein. The sample contains roughly 180,000 distinct CDR3 sequences, roughly 6.4% of which appear only once. The sample holds a few counts of this clonotype. Its antigen remains unidentified. The clonotype originates from a man younger than 35 who received the YFV17D yellow fever vaccine. The chain couples TRBV5-5 to TRBJ2-1; D possibly corresponds to TRBD1 (5 bases). This sample comprised CD4+ T cells sorted from PBMCs, obtained on the day of the first yellow fever vaccination. CDR3 nucleotides: TGTGCCAGCAGCTCTCAGGGAAGGGAGCAGTTCTTC. It is translated as CASSSQGREQFF.